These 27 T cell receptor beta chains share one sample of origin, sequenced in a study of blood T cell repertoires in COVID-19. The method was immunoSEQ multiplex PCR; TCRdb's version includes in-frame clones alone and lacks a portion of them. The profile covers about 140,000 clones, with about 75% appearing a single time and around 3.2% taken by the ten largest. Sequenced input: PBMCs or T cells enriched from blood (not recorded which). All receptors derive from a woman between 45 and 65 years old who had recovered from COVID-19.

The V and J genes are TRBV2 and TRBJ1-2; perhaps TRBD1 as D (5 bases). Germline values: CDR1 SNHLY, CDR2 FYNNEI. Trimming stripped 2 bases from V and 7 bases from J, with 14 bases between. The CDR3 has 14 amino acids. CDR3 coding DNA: TGTGCCAGCAGTGAACCGGGAGCAGGGTCTGGCTACACCTTC. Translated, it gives CASSEPGAGSGYTF.

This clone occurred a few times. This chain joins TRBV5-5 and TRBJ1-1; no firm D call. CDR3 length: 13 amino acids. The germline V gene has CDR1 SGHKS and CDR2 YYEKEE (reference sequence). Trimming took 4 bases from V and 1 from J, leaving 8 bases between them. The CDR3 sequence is CASSPYKNTEAFF. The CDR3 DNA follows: TGTGCCAGCAGCCCATACAAGAACACTGAAGCTTTCTTT.

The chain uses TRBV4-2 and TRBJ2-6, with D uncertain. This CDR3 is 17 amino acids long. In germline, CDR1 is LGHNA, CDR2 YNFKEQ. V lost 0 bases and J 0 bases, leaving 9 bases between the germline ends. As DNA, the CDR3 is TGTGCCAGCAGCCAAGATCTAAGAGACTCTGGGGCCAACGTCCTGACTTTC. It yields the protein CASSQDLRDSGANVLTF.

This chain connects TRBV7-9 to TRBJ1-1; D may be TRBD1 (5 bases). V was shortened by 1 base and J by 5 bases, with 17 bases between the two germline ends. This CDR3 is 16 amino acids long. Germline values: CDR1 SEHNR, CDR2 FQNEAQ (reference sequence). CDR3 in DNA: TGTGCCAGCAGCTTAGAGATCGGCAGGGTGGCGACTGAAGCTTTCTTT. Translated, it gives CASSLEIGRVATEAFF.

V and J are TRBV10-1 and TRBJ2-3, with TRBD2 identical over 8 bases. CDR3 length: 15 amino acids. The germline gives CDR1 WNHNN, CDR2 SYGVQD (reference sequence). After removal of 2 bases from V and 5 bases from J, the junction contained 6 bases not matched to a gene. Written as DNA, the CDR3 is TGCGCCAGCAGTGAGAGAGCGGGAGAGGGAGATACGCAGTATTTT. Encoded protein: CASSERAGEGDTQYF.

CDR3 residues: CASSTLAGVSGTDTQYF. In nucleotides, the CDR3 is TGTGCCAGCAGCACGCTAGCGGGAGTGTCTGGCACAGATACGCAGTATTTT. This chain links TRBV7-3 with TRBJ2-3; 10 nucleotides line up with TRBD2. V gave up 5 bases and J gave up 1 base; unmatched junction bases: 9. This CDR3 contains 17 residues. Germline-derived CDR1 and CDR2 are SGHTA and FQGTGA.

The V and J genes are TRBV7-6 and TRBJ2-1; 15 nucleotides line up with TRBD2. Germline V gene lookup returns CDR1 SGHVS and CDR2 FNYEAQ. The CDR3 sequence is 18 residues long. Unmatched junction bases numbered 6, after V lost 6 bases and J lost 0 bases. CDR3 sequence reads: CASSPGLAGGSSYNEQFF. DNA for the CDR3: TGTGCCAGCAGTCCGGGACTAGCGGGGGGAAGCTCCTACAATGAGCAGTTCTTC.

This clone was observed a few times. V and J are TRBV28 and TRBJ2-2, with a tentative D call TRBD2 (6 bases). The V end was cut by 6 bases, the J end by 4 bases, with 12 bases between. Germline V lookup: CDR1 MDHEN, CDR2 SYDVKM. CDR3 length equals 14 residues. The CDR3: CASRRTILTGELFF. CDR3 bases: TGTGCCAGCAGGAGGACTATTCTCACCGGGGAGCTGTTTTTT. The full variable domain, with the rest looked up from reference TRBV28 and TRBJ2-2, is DVKVTQSSRYLVKRTGEKVFLECVQDMDHENMFWYRQDPGLGLRLIYFSYDVKMKEKGDIPEGYSVSREKKERFSLILESASTNQTSMYLCASRRTILTGELFFGEGSRLTVL.

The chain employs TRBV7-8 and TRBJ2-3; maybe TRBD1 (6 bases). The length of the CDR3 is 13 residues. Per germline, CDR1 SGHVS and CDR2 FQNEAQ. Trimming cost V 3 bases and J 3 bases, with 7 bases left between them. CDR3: CASSFGQTDTQYF. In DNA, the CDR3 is TGTGCCAGCAGCTTTGGACAGACAGATACGCAGTATTTT.

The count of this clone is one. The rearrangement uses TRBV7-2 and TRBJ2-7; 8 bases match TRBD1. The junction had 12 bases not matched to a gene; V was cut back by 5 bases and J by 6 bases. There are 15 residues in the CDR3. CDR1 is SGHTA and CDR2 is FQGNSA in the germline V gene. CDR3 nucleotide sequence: TGTGCCAGCAGCCTAACGAGGACAGGGAATCCCGAGCAGTACTTC. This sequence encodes CASSLTRTGNPEQYF.

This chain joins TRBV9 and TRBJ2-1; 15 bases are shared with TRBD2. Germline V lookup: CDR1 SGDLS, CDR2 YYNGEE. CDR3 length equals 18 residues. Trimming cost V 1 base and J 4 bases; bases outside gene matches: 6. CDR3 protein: CASSVTGTSGRSYNEQFF. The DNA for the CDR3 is TGTGCCAGCAGCGTAACCGGGACTAGCGGGAGGTCTTACAATGAGCAGTTCTTC.

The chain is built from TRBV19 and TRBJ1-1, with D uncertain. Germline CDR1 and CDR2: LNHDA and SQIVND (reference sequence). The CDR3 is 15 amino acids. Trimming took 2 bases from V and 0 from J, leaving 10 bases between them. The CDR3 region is CASSITQRMNTEAFF. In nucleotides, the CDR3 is TGTGCCAGTAGTATAACGCAGCGGATGAACACTGAAGCTTTCTTT.

For the CDR3, the DNA is TGTGCCAGCAGCGTAGGACAGGGGGAAACGAACACTGAAGCTTTCTTT. It specifies CASSVGQGETNTEAFF. The V gene is TRBV9, the J gene TRBJ1-1; 9 bases match TRBD1. CDR3 length: 16 amino acids. The trim removed 0 bases at V and 1 base at J, leaving 4 bases unmatched. In germline, CDR1 is SGDLS, CDR2 YYNGEE. Filled out from reference TRBV9 and TRBJ1-1, the complete variable domain reads DSGVTQTPKHLITATGQRVTLRCSPRSGDLSVYWYQQSLDQGLQFLIQYYNGEERAKGNILERFSAQQFPDLHSELNLSSLELGDSALYFCASSVGQGETNTEAFFGQGTRLTVV.

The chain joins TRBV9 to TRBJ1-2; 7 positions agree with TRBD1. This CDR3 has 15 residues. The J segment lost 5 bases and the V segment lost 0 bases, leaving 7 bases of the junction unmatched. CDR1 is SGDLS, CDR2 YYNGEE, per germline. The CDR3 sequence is CASSVDVGGIYGYTF. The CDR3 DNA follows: TGTGCCAGCAGCGTAGACGTAGGGGGCATTTATGGCTACACCTTC.

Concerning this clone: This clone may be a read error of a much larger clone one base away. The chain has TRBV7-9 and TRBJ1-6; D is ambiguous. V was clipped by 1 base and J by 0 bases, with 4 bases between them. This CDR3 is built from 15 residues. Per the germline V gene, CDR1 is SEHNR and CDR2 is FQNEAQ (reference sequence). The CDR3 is CASSLGSSYNSPLHF. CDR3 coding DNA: TGTGCCAGCAGCTTAGGGAGCTCCTATAATTCACCCCTCCACTTT.

As DNA, the CDR3 is TGTGCCAGCAGCCAAGGCGGGAGACGGTTCGGAGAGACCCAGTACTTC. Its protein product is CASSQGGRRFGETQYF. This chain links TRBV3-1 (or the pseudogene TRBV3-2) with TRBJ2-5, with TRBD2 identical over 7 bases. With 1 base clipped from V and 4 bases from J, the junction kept 9 bases outside the gene matches. The germline V gene has CDR1 LGHDT and CDR2 YNNKEL (reference sequence). The length of the CDR3 is 16 residues.

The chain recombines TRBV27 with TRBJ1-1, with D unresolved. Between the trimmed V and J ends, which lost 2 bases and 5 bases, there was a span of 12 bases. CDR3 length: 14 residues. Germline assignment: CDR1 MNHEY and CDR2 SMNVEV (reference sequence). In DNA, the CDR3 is TGTGCCAGCAGTTTACGGAGTACGGGGACTGAAGCTTTCTTT. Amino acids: CASSLRSTGTEAFF.

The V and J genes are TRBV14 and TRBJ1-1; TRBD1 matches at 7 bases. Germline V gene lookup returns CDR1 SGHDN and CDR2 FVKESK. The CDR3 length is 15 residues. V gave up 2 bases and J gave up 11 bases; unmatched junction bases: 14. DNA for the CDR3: TGTGCCAGCAGCCAAATTCAAGGGGGCGCGAGTCGGGCTTTCTTT. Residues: CASSQIQGGASRAFF.

Here the CDR3 DNA reads TGTGCCTGGAGTTCCCCGGGACAGGGGACTGGTGAGCAGTTCTTC. This codes for CAWSSPGQGTGEQFF. The gene calls are TRBV30 and TRBJ2-1; 10 nucleotides align to TRBD1. The CDR3 is 15 residues long. With 2 bases clipped from V and 9 bases from J, the junction kept 10 bases outside the gene matches. Per germline, CDR1 GTSNPN and CDR2 SVGIG (reference sequence).

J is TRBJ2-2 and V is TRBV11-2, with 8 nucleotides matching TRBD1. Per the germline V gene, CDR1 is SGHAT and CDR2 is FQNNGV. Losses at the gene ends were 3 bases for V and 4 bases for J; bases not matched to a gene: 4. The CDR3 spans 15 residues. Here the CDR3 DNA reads TGTGCCAGCAGCTTGTACAGGGGGAGCACCGGGGAGCTGTTTTTT. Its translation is CASSLYRGSTGELFF.

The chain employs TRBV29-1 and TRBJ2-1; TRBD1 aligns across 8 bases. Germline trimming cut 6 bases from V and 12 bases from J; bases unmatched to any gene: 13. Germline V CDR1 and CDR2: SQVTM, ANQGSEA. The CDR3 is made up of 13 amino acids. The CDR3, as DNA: TGCAGCGTAGCACAGGGACAGGCCCAGGGGCAGTTCTTC. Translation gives CSVAQGQAQGQFF.

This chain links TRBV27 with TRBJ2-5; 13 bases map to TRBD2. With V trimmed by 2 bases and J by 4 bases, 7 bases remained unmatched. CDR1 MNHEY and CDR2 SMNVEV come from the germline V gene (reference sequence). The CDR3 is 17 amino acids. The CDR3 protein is CASSLKWTSGSRETQYF. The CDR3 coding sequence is TGTGCCAGCAGTTTAAAGTGGACTAGCGGGAGTAGAGAGACCCAGTACTTC.

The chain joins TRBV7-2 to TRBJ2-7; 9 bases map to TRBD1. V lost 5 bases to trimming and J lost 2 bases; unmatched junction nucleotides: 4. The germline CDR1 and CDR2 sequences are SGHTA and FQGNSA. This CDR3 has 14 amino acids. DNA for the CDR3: TGTGCCAGCAGCCCGGGACAGGGTCCCTACGAGCAGTACTTC. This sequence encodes CASSPGQGPYEQYF.

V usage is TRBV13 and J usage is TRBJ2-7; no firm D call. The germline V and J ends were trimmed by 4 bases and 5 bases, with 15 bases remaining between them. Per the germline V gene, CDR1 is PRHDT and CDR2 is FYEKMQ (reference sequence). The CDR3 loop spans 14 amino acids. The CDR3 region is CASSSRERSHEQYF. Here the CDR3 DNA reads TGTGCCAGCAGCTCCCGTGAGAGGTCACACGAGCAGTACTTC.

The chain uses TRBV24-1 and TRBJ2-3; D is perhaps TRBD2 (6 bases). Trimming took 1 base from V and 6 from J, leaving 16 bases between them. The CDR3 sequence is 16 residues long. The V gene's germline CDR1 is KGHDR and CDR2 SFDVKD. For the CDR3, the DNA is TGTGCCACCAGTGATTTCGGAGGGGCGGGCGGGGATACGCAGTATTTT. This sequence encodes CATSDFGGAGGDTQYF.

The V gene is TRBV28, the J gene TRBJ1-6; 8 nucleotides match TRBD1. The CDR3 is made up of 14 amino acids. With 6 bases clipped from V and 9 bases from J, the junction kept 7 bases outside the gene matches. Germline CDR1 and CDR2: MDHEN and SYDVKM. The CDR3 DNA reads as TGTGCCAGCAGACCGGGACAGGTCTTTTCACCCCTCCACTTT. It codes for CASRPGQVFSPLHF.

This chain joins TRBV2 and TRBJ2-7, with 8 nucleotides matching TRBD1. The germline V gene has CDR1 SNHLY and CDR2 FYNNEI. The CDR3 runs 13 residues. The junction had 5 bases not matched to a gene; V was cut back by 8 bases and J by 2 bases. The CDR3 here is CASHRQGTYEQYF. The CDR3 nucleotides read TGTGCCAGCCACAGACAGGGGACCTACGAGCAGTACTTC.